The T cell receptor beta chain under discussion was sequenced for a study of cytomegalovirus exposure and HLA in healthy donors. General study points: Some TCR beta chains (roughly 160 of them) were listed as cytomegalovirus-associated. Most TCR sequences were rare, but some public TCRs occurred in many donors. Productive status was seen about 90% or about 30% of the time for most TCR beta V segments in an earlier analysis.

The CDR3 loop spans 16 amino acids. CDR1 is SGHRS and CDR2 is YFSETQ in the germline V gene. Trimming cost V 2 bases and J 0 bases, with 12 bases left between them. PCR amplification relied on 60 Vbeta primers (plus 13 Jbeta primers). TCRdb's table, derived via immunoSEQ multiplex PCR, lists solely in-frame clones and lacks some. This sample carries under 300,000 clones, 70% to 90% of them seen once, and the ten largest clones take 2% to 2.5%. Regarding this clone: The antigen is unknown.

The material sequenced was PBMCs. This clonotype was obtained from a middle-aged woman in good health and CMV-seropositive. The V and J genes are TRBV5-1 and TRBJ2-1, with D perhaps TRBD2 (6 bases). CDR3 protein: CASSFNFGSSYNEQFF. CDR3 bases: TGCGCCAGCAGCTTCAATTTCGGGAGCTCCTACAATGAGCAGTTCTTC.